The rows below give T cell receptor beta chains drawn from one sample of a study of T cell changes during pregnancy in multiple sclerosis. The protocol was immunoSEQ multiplex PCR, while the TCRdb copy is restricted to in-frame clones and leaves out a portion. This sample yields around 100,000 clones, of which about 90% are seen a single time; approximately 2% belongs to the top ten. The specimen comprised peripheral blood, sampled after pregnancy. The receptors originated from a female donor with multiple sclerosis, enrolled in a pregnancy study. The CDR3 runs from the conserved cysteine through the conserved F or W. The order of the fields is J gene, V gene, D gene, clone size, CDR3 DNA, CDR3 protein. The D gene is left open where the match is weak. Size values are once, few and many counts, or a class for expanded clones, and some rows have none.

>TRBJ2-2|TRBV18|-|-
TGTGCCAGCTCACCGCGGACGAACACCGGGGAGCTGTTTTTT
CASSPRTNTGELFF
>TRBJ1-2|TRBV6-6|-|once
TGTGCCAGCAGTTACCGTTCGGGAGGCGGCTACACCTTC
CASSYRSGGGYTF
>TRBJ1-6|TRBV5-4|TRBD1|-
TGTGCCAGCAGCTTATCGCAGGGGGCACCCCTCCACTTT
CASSLSQGAPLHF
>TRBJ2-7|TRBV30|TRBD1|once
TGTGCCTGGAGCCCCGGGACAGTATCCTACGAGCAGTACTTC
CAWSPGTVSYEQYF
>TRBJ2-1|TRBV19|-|-
TGTGCCAGTAGTCTCGCGAATCCGAATGAGCAGTTCTTC
CASSLANPNEQFF
>TRBJ2-7|TRBV6-1|TRBD2|-
TGTGCCAGCAGTGAGCCTGTTGGGGGGGAGGAGCAGTACTTC
CASSEPVGGEEQYF
>TRBJ2-3|TRBV20-1|TRBD2|-
TGCAGTGCACGACTAGCGGGGGCGCGGTATTTT
CSARLAGARYF
>TRBJ1-2|TRBV14|-|-
TGTGCCAGCAGCCGAGGGAGAGGGCTTAACTATGGCTACACCTTC
CASSRGRGLNYGYTF
>TRBJ2-1|TRBV6-1|TRBD1|-
TGTGCCAGCAGGGGCCGGGACAGGGGGAATGAGCAGTTCTTC
CASRGRDRGNEQFF
>TRBJ1-2|TRBV29-1|-|-
TGCAGCGTTGATACGGCCAGGAACTATGGCTACACCTTC
CSVDTARNYGYTF
>TRBJ2-5|TRBV10-3|-|once
TGTGCCATCAGTACGGTGGAGACCCAGTACTTC
CAISTVETQYF
>TRBJ2-1|TRBV7-6|TRBD2|-
TGTGCCAGCAGCGTCGGGACTAGCGGGGGGGATGAGCAGTTCTTC
CASSVGTSGGDEQFF
>TRBJ2-1|TRBV6-4|TRBD2|-
TGTGCCAGCAGTGTGGCGGGGGATTCTTACAATGAGCAGTTCTTC
CASSVAGDSYNEQFF
>TRBJ1-6|TRBV28|-|once
TGTGCCAGCAGTTCCGAAGTCTGGGAGGGCCCAAATTCACCCCTCCACTTT
CASSSEVWEGPNSPLHF
>TRBJ1-3|TRBV2|TRBD1|-
TGTGCCAGCAGGGGACAGGGGGCGCCTGGAAACACCATATATTTT
CASRGQGAPGNTIYF
>TRBJ2-2|TRBV29-1|-|-
TGCAGCGTTGTGGCAGGGGACGACACCGGGGAGCTGTTTTTT
CSVVAGDDTGELFF
>TRBJ1-3|TRBV28|TRBD1|-
TGTGCCAGCAGGACAGGGACTGGAAACACCATATATTTT
CASRTGTGNTIYF
>TRBJ2-7|TRBV11-2|-|-
TGTGCCAGCAGGACGGGAGGGGGCGCCGAGCAGTACTTC
CASRTGGGAEQYF
>TRBJ2-7|TRBV4-2|-|-
TGTGCCAGCAGCCAAGATGTAGCCGAGAACTACGAGCAGTACTTC
CASSQDVAENYEQYF
>TRBJ1-2|TRBV9|-|-
TGTGCCAGCAGCGTAGACTACCGGCCTAACTATGGCTACACCTTC
CASSVDYRPNYGYTF
>TRBJ1-1|TRBV4-1|TRBD1|few
TGCGCCAGCAGCCCCGGGACAGTCCCCCGAGCTTTCTTT
CASSPGTVPRAFF
>TRBJ1-1|TRBV5-1|TRBD1|-
TGCGCCAGCAGCTTGGAGGGACAGGGTGGGACTGAAGCTTTCTTT
CASSLEGQGGTEAFF
>TRBJ1-2|TRBV5-1|-|-
TGCGCCAGCAGCTTGTCAGATGGCTACACCTTC
CASSLSDGYTF
>TRBJ2-7|TRBV5-1|-|once
TGCGCCAGCAGCCCCATGGGGAGCAAGAGCTCCTACGAGCAGTACTTC
CASSPMGSKSSYEQYF
>TRBJ1-2|TRBV11-2|TRBD1|-
TGTGCCAGCAGCTTAGGGGACAGGGGGCATAATGGCTACACCTTC
CASSLGDRGHNGYTF
>TRBJ1-5|TRBV11-2|-|-
TGTGCCAGCAGCTTACAGGGTGGGCAGCCCCAGCATTTT
CASSLQGGQPQHF
>TRBJ2-4|TRBV5-1|-|-
TGCGCCAGCAGCTTGGGGGGGCCCAAAAACATTCAGTACTTC
CASSLGGPKNIQYF
>TRBJ2-7|TRBV28|TRBD2|-
TGTGCCAGCAGTTCCCCATCTAGCGGGACTAGCTCCTACGAGCAGTACTTC
CASSSPSSGTSSYEQYF
>TRBJ2-6|TRBV19|-|-
TGTGCCAGTAGTATAGATGGGCCAGGGTTTCTTAACTCTGGGGCCAACGTCCTGACTTTC
CASSIDGPGFLNSGANVLTF
>TRBJ1-4|TRBV4-3|-|once
TGCGCCAGCAGCCAAGATGTTCCTCCAACTAATGAAAAACTGTTTTTT
CASSQDVPPTNEKLFF
>TRBJ2-7|TRBV5-8|-|few
TGTGCCAGCAGCTTGGTTGGAGGGGCCTACGAGCAGTACTTC
CASSLVGGAYEQYF
>TRBJ1-5|TRBV19|TRBD1|-
TGTGCCAGTAGCCCATGGACAGGGGTAAATCAGCCCCAGCATTTT
CASSPWTGVNQPQHF
>TRBJ2-3|TRBV19|-|-
TGTGCCAGTAGTCCACGGACAGCTAGCACAGATACGCAGTATTTT
CASSPRTASTDTQYF
>TRBJ2-3|TRBV5-1|TRBD2|-
TGCGCCAGCAGCCCCGGACTAGCGGGATCAGATACGCAGTATTTT
CASSPGLAGSDTQYF
>TRBJ2-1|TRBV20-1|-|-
TGCAGTGCTAGCGGGAGTTTTGAGCAGTTCTTC
CSASGSFEQFF
>TRBJ2-1|TRBV5-6|-|once
TGTGCCAGCAGCTCAATGGGGGGTGAGCAGTTCTTC
CASSSMGGEQFF
>TRBJ2-7|TRBV19|TRBD1|-
TGTGCCAGTAGTACTCCGGGACAGGGGGCGAAGGAGCAGTACTTC
CASSTPGQGAKEQYF
>TRBJ2-3|TRBV9|TRBD2|-
TGTGCCAGCAGCGTAGGAGGTAGCGGGAGCGCAGATACGCAGTATTTT
CASSVGGSGSADTQYF
>TRBJ2-7|TRBV4-2|TRBD1|once
TGTGCCAGCAGCCCAGCGGGGACAGGGGCCTACGAGCAGTACTTC
CASSPAGTGAYEQYF
>TRBJ2-5|TRBV7-7|TRBD2|-
TGTGCCAGCAGCCCAAATTCGGGGGGGGAGACCCAGTACTTC
CASSPNSGGETQYF
>TRBJ1-1|TRBV9|-|few
TGTGCCAGCAGCGTAGACAAGAACACTGAAGCTTTCTTT
CASSVDKNTEAFF
>TRBJ2-7|TRBV7-2|-|-
TGTGCCAGCAGCTCCGACCCGCTAGCGTGGGGCCCTCTCGACGAGCAGTACTTC
CASSSDPLAWGPLDEQYF
>TRBJ2-6|TRBV5-1|-|-
TGCGCCAGCAGCTTGGAGGGTGCGGGGGGGGCCAACGTCCTGACTTTC
CASSLEGAGGANVLTF
>TRBJ2-5|TRBV27|-|once
TGTGCCAGCGGGTTTTTTCGGGGGGAGACCCAGTACTTC
CASGFFRGETQYF
>TRBJ1-2|TRBV5-4|-|-
TGTGCCAGCAGCTCCCCTTCAGGAAGTGAGGGCTACACCTTC
CASSSPSGSEGYTF
>TRBJ2-2|TRBV28|-|-
TGTGCCAGCAGTCCGAGACACCGCACCGGGGAGCTGTTTTTT
CASSPRHRTGELFF